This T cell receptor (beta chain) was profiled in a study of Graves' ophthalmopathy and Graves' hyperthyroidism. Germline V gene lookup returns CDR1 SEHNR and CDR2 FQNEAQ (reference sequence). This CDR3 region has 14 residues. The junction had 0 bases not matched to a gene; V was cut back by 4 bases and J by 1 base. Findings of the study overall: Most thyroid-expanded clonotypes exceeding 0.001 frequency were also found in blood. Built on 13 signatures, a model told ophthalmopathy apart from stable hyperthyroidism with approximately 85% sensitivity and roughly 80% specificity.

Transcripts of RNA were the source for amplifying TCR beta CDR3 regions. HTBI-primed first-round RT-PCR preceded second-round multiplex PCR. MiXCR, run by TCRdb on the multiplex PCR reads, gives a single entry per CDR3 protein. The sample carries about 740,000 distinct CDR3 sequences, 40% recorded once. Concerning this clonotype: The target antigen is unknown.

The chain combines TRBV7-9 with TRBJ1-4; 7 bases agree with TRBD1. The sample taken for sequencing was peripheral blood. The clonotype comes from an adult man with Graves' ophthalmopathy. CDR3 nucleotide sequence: TGTGCCAGCAGCTGGGACAGAACTAATGAAAAACTGTTTTTT. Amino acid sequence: CASSWDRTNEKLFF. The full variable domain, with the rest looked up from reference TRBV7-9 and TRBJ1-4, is DTGVSQNPRHKITKRGQNVTFRCDPISEHNRLYWYRQTLGQGPEFLTYFQNEAQLEKSRLLSDRFSAERPKGSFSTLEIQRTEQGDSAMYLCASSWDRTNEKLFFGSGTQLSVL.